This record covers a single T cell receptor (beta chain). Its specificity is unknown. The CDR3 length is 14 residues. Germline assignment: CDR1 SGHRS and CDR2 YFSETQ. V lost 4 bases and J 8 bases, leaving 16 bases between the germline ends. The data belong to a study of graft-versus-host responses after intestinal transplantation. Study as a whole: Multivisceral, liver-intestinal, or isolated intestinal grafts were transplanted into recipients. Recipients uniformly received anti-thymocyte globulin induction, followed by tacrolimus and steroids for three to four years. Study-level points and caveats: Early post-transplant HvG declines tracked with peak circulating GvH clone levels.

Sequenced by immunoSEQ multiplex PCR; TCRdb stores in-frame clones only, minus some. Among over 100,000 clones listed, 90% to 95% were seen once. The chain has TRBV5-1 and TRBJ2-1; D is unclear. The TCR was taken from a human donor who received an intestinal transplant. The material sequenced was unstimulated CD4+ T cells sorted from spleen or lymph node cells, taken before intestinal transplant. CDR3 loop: CASSPLWSKDEQFF. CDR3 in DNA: TGCGCCAGCAGCCCCCTCTGGTCGAAGGATGAGCAGTTCTTC.